Below, 19 T cell receptor beta chains from the same sample are listed, as sequenced in a study of shared clonotypes between healthy human individuals. Libraries were prepared by immunoSEQ multiplex PCR; TCRdb keeps only in-frame clonotypes and omits some of them. This sample has 550,000 to 700,000 clones, with 73% found just once. Sequenced: memory CD4+ T cells sorted from blood. Subset of the sample: CD45RA-negative fraction. Every receptor here comes from a woman aged 25 to 39 in good health.

As concerns this clone: Other DNA variants within this sample encode the same CDR3. The V gene is TRBV28, the J gene TRBJ2-7, with 7 bases matching TRBD2. CDR3 length: 15 amino acids. Germline V gives CDR1 MDHEN, CDR2 SYDVKM. Trimming removed 5 bases from V and 0 bases from J; junction bases left unmatched: 7. The CDR3 region is CASSTPSGSSYEQYF. In DNA, the CDR3 is TGTGCCAGCAGTACCCCTAGCGGTAGCTCCTACGAGCAGTACTTC.

This clone was observed a handful of times. The rearrangement links TRBV4-1 to TRBJ1-5; tentative D call: TRBD1 (6 bases). The germline gives CDR1 MGHRA, CDR2 YSYEKL. Trimming took off 6 bases at V and 4 bases at J, with 13 bases between the two ends. CDR3 size: 14 residues. Here the CDR3 DNA reads TGCGCCAGCAGAGGAGGGGGGGTTAATCAGCCCCAGCATTTT. Protein product: CASRGGGVNQPQHF.

Concerning this clone: Just one base apart from a much larger clone, this may be a read error. Other DNA sequences within the sample encode an identical CDR3. This rearrangement joins TRBV7-9 to TRBJ2-1; D perhaps matches TRBD2 (6 bases). Germline lookup yields CDR1 SEHNR and CDR2 FQNEAQ (reference sequence). The CDR3 sequence is 14 residues long. Trimming took off 3 bases at V and 1 base at J, with 7 bases between the two ends. The CDR3 coding sequence is TGTGCCAGCAGCTTGGCGGGGTCCTACAATGAGCAGTTCTTC. It translates to CASSLAGSYNEQFF.

This sequence joins TRBV5-3 and TRBJ1-5; no firm D call. TRBV5-3 is an ORF for which the function is uncertain. CDR3 size: 10 residues. Trimming stripped 4 bases from V and 10 bases from J, with 6 bases between. The CDR3 sequence is CARSNYPQHF. In DNA form, the CDR3 reads TGTGCCAGAAGCAACTATCCCCAGCATTTT.

In this sample, this clone turned up a few times. This chain joins TRBV4-2 and TRBJ2-6, with 7 bases that match TRBD2. Germline assignment: CDR1 LGHNA and CDR2 YNFKEQ. The CDR3 is 15 amino acids. V dropped 3 bases and J dropped 1; count of bases not matched to a gene: 0. The CDR3 nucleotides read TGTGCCAGCAGCCAGGGGGGGTCTGGGGCCAACGTCCTGACTTTC. Translating it yields CASSQGGSGANVLTF.

The rearrangement links TRBV6-6 to TRBJ2-7; D is ambiguous. This CDR3 is 14 amino acids long. The germline gives CDR1 MNHNY, CDR2 SVGAGI (reference sequence). The V gene lost 2 bases and the J gene lost 13 bases, with 21 bases spanning the gap. The CDR3 DNA sequence: TGTGCCAGCAGTTACGACTCCCCTTCGCCTGAGCGATACTTC. Protein sequence: CASSYDSPSPERYF.

The V call is TRBV5-6, the J call TRBJ2-1, with 9 bases identical to TRBD1. After removal of 0 bases from V and 7 bases from J, the junction contained 5 bases not matched to a gene. CDR1 is SGHDT, CDR2 YYEEEE, per germline. This CDR3 is built from 15 residues. The CDR3 here is CASSLDRGRPNEQFF. CDR3 DNA sequence: TGTGCCAGCAGCTTGGACAGGGGGCGCCCAAATGAGCAGTTCTTC.

The chain carries TRBV7-2 and TRBJ2-2, with 9 bases aligning to TRBD2. There are 15 residues in the CDR3. From germline, CDR1 is SGHTA and CDR2 FQGNSA. With 1 base clipped from V and 7 bases from J, the junction kept 4 bases outside the gene matches. The CDR3, as DNA: TGTGCCAGCAGCTTAGTGGGGACTAGCATCGGGGAGCTGTTTTTT. Its protein product is CASSLVGTSIGELFF.

The chain is built from TRBV29-1 and TRBJ1-2; the match to TRBD1 covers 10 bases. The germline CDR1 and CDR2 sequences are SQVTM and ANQGSEA. J was trimmed by 4 bases and V by 6 bases; bases with no gene match: 8. The CDR3 covers 14 residues. The CDR3 nucleotides are TGCAGCGTGGACAGGGGGTATAAAGCCTATGGCTACACCTTC. Encoded protein: CSVDRGYKAYGYTF.

This rearrangement joins TRBV10-2 to TRBJ2-1; TRBD2 agrees at 9 bases. J gave up 10 bases and V 8 bases, and 9 bases lay outside the gene matches. Per germline, CDR1 WSHSY and CDR2 SAAADI. CDR3 length: 13 amino acids. The CDR3 protein is CASGAGGPGEQFF. CDR3 DNA sequence: TGCGCCAGCGGGGCGGGAGGGCCTGGAGAGCAGTTCTTC.

This sequence joins TRBV5-4 and TRBJ1-2, with unresolved D. The V end was cut by 4 bases, the J end by 5 bases, with 12 bases between. CDR3 length: 13 amino acids. CDR1 is SGHNT, CDR2 YYREEE, per germline (reference sequence). In nucleotides, the CDR3 is TGTGCCAGCAGCCCCAATAAGGATTATGGCTACACCTTC. Its translation is CASSPNKDYGYTF.

J is TRBJ2-7 and V is TRBV6-1; D is possibly TRBD1 or TRBD2 (5 bases each). Trimming stripped 1 base from V and 7 bases from J, with 14 bases between. The CDR3 runs to 14 residues. The V gene's germline CDR1 is MNHNS and CDR2 SASEGT. DNA of the CDR3: TGTGCCAGCAGTGAAGTCGGGACCGTCCAGGAGCAGTACTTC. Amino acids: CASSEVGTVQEQYF.

The gene calls are TRBV7-9 and TRBJ1-2, with D hard to call. The CDR3 has 11 amino acids. Trimming shortened V by 5 bases and J by 4 bases, and 5 bases separated the two germline ends. Per germline, CDR1 SEHNR and CDR2 FQNEAQ (reference sequence). In DNA form, the CDR3 reads TGTGCCAGCAGCCCGAGCTATGGCTACACCTTC. Translation: CASSPSYGYTF.

V usage is TRBV6-6 and J usage is TRBJ2-7; D uncertain. CDR1 and CDR2 (germline): MNHNY, SVGAGI (reference sequence). The CDR3 consists of 11 residues. V lost 6 bases to trimming and J lost 5 bases, with 8 bases between them. In DNA, the CDR3 is TGTGCCAGCAGAACCCTCAACGAGCAGTACTTC. It translates to CASRTLNEQYF.

This clone came up once. The chain is built from TRBV27 and TRBJ2-3, with 8 bases matching TRBD2. The V segment lost 3 bases and the J segment 0 bases; nucleotides outside the gene matches: 8. Germline values: CDR1 MNHEY, CDR2 SMNVEV (reference sequence). The CDR3 consists of 17 residues. CDR3 in amino acids: CASSFVAGGLSTDTQYF. In DNA, the CDR3 is TGTGCCAGCAGTTTCGTGGCGGGAGGACTCAGCACAGATACGCAGTATTTT.

There are a few counts of this clone. J is TRBJ2-7 and V is TRBV4-1; D possibly matches TRBD1 or TRBD2 (5 bases each). The V and J ends lost 0 bases and 6 bases respectively, with 12 bases between them. Germline V gene data show CDR1 as MGHRA and CDR2 as YSYEKL. The CDR3 contains 14 residues. This CDR3 reads CASSQEWGFSEQYF. CDR3 bases: TGCGCCAGCAGCCAAGAATGGGGGTTCAGCGAGCAGTACTTC.

This clone was counted only a few times. This chain links TRBV6-1 with TRBJ2-5; TRBD1 agrees at 10 bases. The V gene's germline CDR1 is MNHNS and CDR2 SASEGT. The CDR3 consists of 14 residues. Germline trimming cut 5 bases from V and 6 bases from J; bases unmatched to any gene: 6. The CDR3 here is CASSPWDRGKTQYF. CDR3 sequence (DNA): TGTGCCAGCAGTCCATGGGACAGGGGAAAGACCCAGTACTTC.

V usage is TRBV10-1 and J usage is TRBJ2-2; D is uncertain. Trimming cost V 2 bases and J 5 bases, with 12 bases left between them. The CDR3 is 15 residues long. CDR1 WNHNN and CDR2 SYGVQD come from the germline V gene (reference sequence). As DNA, the CDR3 is TGCGCCAGCAGTGAGGGCCAGCTCGTGACCGGGGAGCTGTTTTTT. Translation: CASSEGQLVTGELFF.

The chain recombines TRBV2 with TRBJ2-3; D perhaps matches TRBD1 (7 bases). The CDR3 runs to 15 residues. The germline CDR1 and CDR2 sequences are SNHLY and FYNNEI. V was clipped by 6 bases and J by 7 bases, with 20 bases between them. The CDR3 coding sequence is TGTGCCAGCAGAAACAACAGGGGAGGCACGAATACGCAGTATTTT. Translating gives CASRNNRGGTNTQYF.